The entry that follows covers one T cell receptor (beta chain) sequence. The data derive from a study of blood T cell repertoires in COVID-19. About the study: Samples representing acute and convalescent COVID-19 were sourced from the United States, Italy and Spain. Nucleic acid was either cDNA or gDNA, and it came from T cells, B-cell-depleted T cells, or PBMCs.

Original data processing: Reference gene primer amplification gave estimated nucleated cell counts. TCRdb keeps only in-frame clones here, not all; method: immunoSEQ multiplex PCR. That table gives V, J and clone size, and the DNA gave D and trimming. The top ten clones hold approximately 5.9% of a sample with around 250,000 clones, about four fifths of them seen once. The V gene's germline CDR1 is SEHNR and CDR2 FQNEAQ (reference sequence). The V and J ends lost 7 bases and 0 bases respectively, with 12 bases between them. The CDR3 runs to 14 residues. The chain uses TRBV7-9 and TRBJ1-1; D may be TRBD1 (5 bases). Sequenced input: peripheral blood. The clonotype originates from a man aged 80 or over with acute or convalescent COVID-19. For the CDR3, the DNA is TGTGCCAGCACCAAGGGGCAAATGAACACTGAAGCTTTCTTT. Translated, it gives CASTKGQMNTEAFF.